This entry lists 14 T cell receptor beta chains sequenced from one sample in a study of T cells after yellow fever vaccination. TCRdb independently ran MiXCR on the 5' RACE reads; one entry per CDR3 protein. The sample shows under 550,000 distinct CDR3 sequences, about a fifth of them seen only once. The material sequenced was PBMCs, taken roughly 20 days after the first yellow fever vaccination. These receptors were taken from a man younger than 35 who received the YFV17D yellow fever vaccine.

The chain employs TRBV7-2 and TRBJ2-7; D might be TRBD1 (6 bases). CDR1 is SGHTA and CDR2 is FQGNSA in the germline V gene. The CDR3 runs to 15 residues. Between the trimmed V and J ends, which lost 4 bases and 4 bases, there was a span of 17 bases. The CDR3 DNA sequence: TGTGCCAGCAGCTCACCTTGGACAGAAGGTTACGAGCAGTACTTC. This encodes CASSSPWTEGYEQYF.

This clonotype appeared a few times. This chain links TRBV5-6 with TRBJ2-6; TRBD1 or TRBD2 may be the D gene (5 bases each). CDR1 is SGHDT and CDR2 is YYEEEE in the germline V gene. V dropped 7 bases and J dropped 0 bases, with 20 bases sitting between them. The CDR3 loop spans 18 amino acids. This chain's CDR3 is CASGDRRTSYSGANVLTF. The CDR3 DNA follows: TGTGCCAGCGGGGACCGGCGTACCTCATACTCTGGGGCCAACGTCCTGACTTTC.

There are a few counts of this clonotype. This chain uses TRBV6-2 or TRBV6-3 with TRBJ2-7, with D tentatively TRBD1 (7 bases). This CDR3 spans 14 amino acids. Trimming stripped 7 bases from V and 6 bases from J, with 19 bases between. CDR1 is MNHEY and CDR2 is SVGEGT in the germline V gene. The CDR3, as DNA: TGTGCCAGCAAGACCCGACAGGGAGGAGGCGAGCAGTACGTC. Translated: CASKTRQGGGEQYV.

This clonotype was counted only a few times. V usage is TRBV20-1 and J usage is TRBJ2-7; D possibly corresponds to TRBD2 (6 bases). The CDR3 length is 16 residues. Trimming stripped 1 base from V and 3 bases from J, with 19 bases between. In germline, CDR1 is DFQATT, CDR2 SNEGSKA (reference sequence). CDR3: CSARATAVGGVYEQYF. CDR3 bases: TGCAGTGCTAGAGCGACGGCCGTAGGAGGGGTCTACGAGCAGTACTTC.

The V and J genes are TRBV18 and TRBJ2-3, with 10 bases fitting TRBD1. This CDR3 region has 16 residues. V lost 3 bases, J lost 4 bases, and 7 bases stayed unmatched. Germline CDR1 reads KGHSH; CDR2 reads LQKENI. CDR3 sequence (DNA): TGTGCCAGCTCACCGAGCGGGACAGGGGAAGCAGATACGCAGTATTTT. As protein: CASSPSGTGEADTQYF.

This clonotype occurred many times. This sequence joins TRBV28 and TRBJ2-5, with D tentatively TRBD2 (6 bases). V was pared by 2 bases and J by 4 bases, with 8 bases between. Germline values: CDR1 MDHEN, CDR2 SYDVKM. The CDR3 has 13 amino acids. CDR3 loop: CASSLNGGETQYF. CDR3 coding DNA: TGTGCCAGCAGTTTAAACGGGGGAGAGACCCAGTACTTC.

This clonotype has only a few counts. The V call is TRBV5-1, the J call TRBJ1-6; D not certain. V shed 0 bases and J shed 10 bases, with 11 bases lying between them. Germline CDR1 SGHRS, CDR2 YFSETQ. CDR3 length: 14 amino acids. In DNA form, the CDR3 reads TGCGCCAGCAGCTTGGCGGGGAACGGATCACCCCTCCACTTT. Its translation: CASSLAGNGSPLHF.

The chain combines TRBV20-1 with TRBJ2-3; the D is unclear. Deletions cut 3 bases from V and 4 bases from J, with 11 bases between. The CDR3 is made up of 13 amino acids. Germline loops: CDR1 DFQATT, CDR2 SNEGSKA (reference sequence). The DNA for the CDR3 is TGCAGTGCTAGTACAACATTCTCAGATACGCAGTATTTT. It translates to CSASTTFSDTQYF.

V usage is TRBV5-1 and J usage is TRBJ2-5; 11 positions match TRBD1. Germline CDR1 reads SGHRS; CDR2 reads YFSETQ. J lost 4 bases, V lost 3 bases, and 2 bases had no gene match. The CDR3 sequence is 14 residues long. CDR3 DNA sequence: TGCGCCAGCAGCTCCGGACAGGGGGCAGAGACCCAGTACTTC. Its protein is CASSSGQGAETQYF.

The V call is TRBV20-1, the J call TRBJ2-7, with D possibly being TRBD1 (6 bases). The germline V gene has CDR1 DFQATT and CDR2 SNEGSKA (reference sequence). V gave up 0 bases and J gave up 2 bases, with 14 bases separating them. The CDR3 has 15 residues. The CDR3 reads CSARDRSGGTYEQYF. As DNA, the CDR3 is TGCAGTGCTAGAGATCGGAGTGGGGGCACCTACGAGCAGTACTTC.

This clonotype was recorded many times. CDR3 bases: TGTGCCAGCAGCAGGGGACTAGCGGGGACAGCAGATACGCAGTATTTT. It translates to CASSRGLAGTADTQYF. The chain recombines TRBV5-4 with TRBJ2-3; 13 bases match TRBD2. From germline, CDR1 is SGHNT and CDR2 YYREEE (reference sequence). J gave up 4 bases and V 4 bases, and 6 bases lay outside the gene matches. There are 16 residues in the CDR3.

This rearrangement joins TRBV10-3 to TRBJ2-2; perhaps D is TRBD1 or TRBD2 (5 bases each). Trimming pared 3 bases from V and 5 bases from J, leaving 7 bases between. This CDR3 has 13 residues. CDR1 ENHRY and CDR2 SYGVKD come from the germline V gene. CDR3 bases: TGTGCCATCAGTGAAGGGGAGACCGGGGAGCTGTTTTTT. The encoded protein is CAISEGETGELFF.

Note on this clonotype: At one boundary the junction diverges from the germline segment, which might be a read error. The chain joins TRBV7-7 to TRBJ2-5, with D unclear. The CDR3 is made up of 14 amino acids. Germline loops: CDR1 SSHAT, CDR2 FNYEAQ (reference sequence). The CDR3 spells CASSQLGADGTQYF. In DNA form, the CDR3 reads TGTGCTAGCAGCCAGCTTGGAGCTGACGGAACCCAGTACTTC.

J is TRBJ1-2 and V is TRBV7-9, with TRBD1 matching over 7 bases. V shed 5 bases and J 5 bases; nucleotides not matched to a gene: 5. The CDR3 is made up of 13 amino acids. CDR1 and CDR2 (germline): SEHNR, FQNEAQ (reference sequence). The CDR3 loop reads CASSPGQRYGYTF. CDR3 coding DNA: TGTGCCAGCAGCCCGGGACAGAGATATGGCTACACCTTC.